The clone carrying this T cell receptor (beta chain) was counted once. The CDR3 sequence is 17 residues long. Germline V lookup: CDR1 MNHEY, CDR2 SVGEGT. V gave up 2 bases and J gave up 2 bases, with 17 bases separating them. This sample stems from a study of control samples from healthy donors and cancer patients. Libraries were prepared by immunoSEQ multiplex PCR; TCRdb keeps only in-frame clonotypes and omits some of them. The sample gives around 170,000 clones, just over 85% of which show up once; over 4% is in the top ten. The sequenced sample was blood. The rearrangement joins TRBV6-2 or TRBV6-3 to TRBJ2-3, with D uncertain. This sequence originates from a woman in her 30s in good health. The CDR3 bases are TGTGCCAGCAGTTACGGGCAGGCTGGTCGTTACACAGATACGCAGTATTTT. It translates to CASSYGQAGRYTDTQYF.